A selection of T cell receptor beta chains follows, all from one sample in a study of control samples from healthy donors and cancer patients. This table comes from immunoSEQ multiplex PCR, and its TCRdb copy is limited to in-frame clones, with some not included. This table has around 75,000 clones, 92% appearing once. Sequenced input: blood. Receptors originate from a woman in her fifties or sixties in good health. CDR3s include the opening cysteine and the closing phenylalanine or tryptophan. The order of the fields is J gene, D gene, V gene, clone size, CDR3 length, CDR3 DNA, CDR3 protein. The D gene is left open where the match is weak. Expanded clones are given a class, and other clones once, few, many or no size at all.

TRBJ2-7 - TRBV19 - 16 TGTGCCAGTAGTCTAGATACCGGGGCGAGTCTCTACGAGCAGTACTTC CASSLDTGASLYEQYF
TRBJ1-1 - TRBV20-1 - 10 TGCAGTGCTAGTTGGACTGAAGCTTTCTTT CSASWTEAFF
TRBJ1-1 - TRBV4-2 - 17 TGTGCCAGCAGCCTAATCCGGGACACCGACATGAACACTGAAGCTTTCTTT CASSLIRDTDMNTEAFF
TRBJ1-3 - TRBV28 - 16 TGTGCCAGCACAGGTGGACAGCCACTCTCTGGAAACACCATATATTTT CASTGGQPLSGNTIYF
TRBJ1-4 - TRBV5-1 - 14 TGCGCCAGCAGCTTTTCCGCCGGGGACGAAAAACTGTTTTTT CASSFSAGDEKLFF
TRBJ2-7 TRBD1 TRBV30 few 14 TGTGCCTGGAGTGTGGCCAAGGGGGCGTACGAGCAGTACTTC CAWSVAKGAYEQYF
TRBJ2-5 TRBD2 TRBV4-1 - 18 TGCGCCAGCAGCTTGTTTTTTTCCGGCGGCGGGAGGCCGGAGACCCAGTACTTC CASSLFFSGGGRPETQYF
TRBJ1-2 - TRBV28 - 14 TGTGCCAGTACACCGGACAGTACTAACTATGGCTACACCTTC CASTPDSTNYGYTF
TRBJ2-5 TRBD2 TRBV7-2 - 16 TGTGCCAGCAGCTCACCGGGACTAGCGGGAGGGAAGACCCAGTACTTC CASSSPGLAGGKTQYF
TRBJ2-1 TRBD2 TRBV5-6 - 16 TGTGCCAGCAGCTTGGAGACGGGAGGGGCCTACAATGAGCAGTTCTTC CASSLETGGAYNEQFF
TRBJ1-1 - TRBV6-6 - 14 TGTGCCAGCAGTTACTCGGGCAGGAACACTGAAGCTTTCTTT CASSYSGRNTEAFF
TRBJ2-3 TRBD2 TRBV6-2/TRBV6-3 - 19 TGTGCCAGCAGTTTTCTTCTAGCGGGAGGGTCAAGCCTCACAGATACGCAGTATTTT CASSFLLAGGSSLTDTQYF
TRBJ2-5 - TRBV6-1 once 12 TGTGCCACCCAGGACCATCAAGAGACCCAGTACTTC CATQDHQETQYF
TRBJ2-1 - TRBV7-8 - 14 TGTGCCAGCAGCCCAAGGGCTACCTACAATGAGCAGTTCTTC CASSPRATYNEQFF
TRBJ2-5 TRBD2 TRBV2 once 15 TGTGCCAGCAGGGGGACTAGCGGGATCAAAGGCACCCAGTACTTC CASRGTSGIKGTQYF
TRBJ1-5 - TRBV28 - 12 TGTGCCAGTACAGGGACTGGCCAGCCCCAGCATTTT CASTGTGQPQHF
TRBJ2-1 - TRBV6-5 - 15 TGTGCCAGCAGTTACAGGGGAATCGGACGCAATGAGCAGTTCTTC CASSYRGIGRNEQFF
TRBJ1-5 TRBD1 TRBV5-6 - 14 TGTGCCAGCACCGAGACAGGGAGCAATCAGCCCCAGCATTTT CASTETGSNQPQHF
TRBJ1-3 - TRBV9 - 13 TGTGCCAGCAGCCCCAGCTCTGGAAACACCATATATTTT CASSPSSGNTIYF
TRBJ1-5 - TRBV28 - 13 TGTGCCAGCAGTTTGGCACGGTATCAGCCCCAGCATTTT CASSLARYQPQHF
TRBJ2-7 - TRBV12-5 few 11 TGTGCTAGTGGCCACGGGTACGAGCAGTACTTC CASGHGYEQYF
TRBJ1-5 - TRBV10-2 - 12 TGCGCCAGCAGTGAGTTGAGGCAGCCCCAGCATTTT CASSELRQPQHF
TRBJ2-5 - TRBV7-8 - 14 TGTGCCAGCAGCTTAGCGGGAGTTGAAAAGACCCAGTACTTC CASSLAGVEKTQYF
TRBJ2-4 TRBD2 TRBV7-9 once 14 TGTGCCAGCAGCCTTAGCGGGAGCTTGGACATTCAGTACTTC CASSLSGSLDIQYF
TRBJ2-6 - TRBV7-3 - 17 TGTGCCAGCAGCCCCAGCGGGCGCTTCCCCGGGGCCAACGTCCTGACTTTC CASSPSGRFPGANVLTF
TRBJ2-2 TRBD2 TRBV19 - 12 TGTGCCACACAGCGGGAGAGCGGGGAGCTGTTTTTT CATQRESGELFF
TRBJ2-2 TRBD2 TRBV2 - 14 TGTGCCAGCAGATCCCGGGAGGGCGGCGGGGAGCTGTTTTTT CASRSREGGGELFF
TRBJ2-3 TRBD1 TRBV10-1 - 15 TGCGCCAGCAGTGAGACAGGGGCTAGCACAGATACGCAGTATTTT CASSETGASTDTQYF
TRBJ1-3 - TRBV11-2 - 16 TGTGCCAGCAGTTTGACTTGGGGCGACTCTGGAAACACCATATATTTT CASSLTWGDSGNTIYF
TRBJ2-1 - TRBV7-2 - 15 TGTGCCAGCAGCATCACCGGGACCAACTACAATGAGCAGTTCTTC CASSITGTNYNEQFF
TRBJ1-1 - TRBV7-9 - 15 TGTGCCAGCAGCCTCCGGACCGTTATGAACACTGAAGCTTTCTTT CASSLRTVMNTEAFF
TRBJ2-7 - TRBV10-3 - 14 TGTGCCATCAGTGAGTCGCGGGCGAGGAACGAGCAGTACTTC CAISESRARNEQYF
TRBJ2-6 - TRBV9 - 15 TGTGCCAGCAGCCAACAGAGCTCTGGGGCCAACGTCCTGACTTTC CASSQQSSGANVLTF
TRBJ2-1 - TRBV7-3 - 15 TGTGCCAGCAGCCGAACCGGGACGCCGGGTATTGAGCAGTTCTTC CASSRTGTPGIEQFF
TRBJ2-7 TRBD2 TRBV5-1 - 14 TGCGCCAGCAGCTTGGGGGGCGGGGGCTACGAGCAGTACTTC CASSLGGGGYEQYF
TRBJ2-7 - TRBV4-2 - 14 TGTGCCAGCAGCCAAGATAGGCGAACCTACGAGCAGTACTTC CASSQDRRTYEQYF
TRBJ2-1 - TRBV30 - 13 TGTGCCTGGAGTGTACAGGGTTCCCGTGAGCAGTTCTTC CAWSVQGSREQFF
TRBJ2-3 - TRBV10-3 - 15 TGTGCCATCAGTGGTGCCGGCGGAAGCACAGATACGCAGTATTTT CAISGAGGSTDTQYF
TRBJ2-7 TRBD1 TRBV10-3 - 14 TGTGCCATCGCCCAGACAGGGGTGGACTACGAGCAGTACTTC CAIAQTGVDYEQYF
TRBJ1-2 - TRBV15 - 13 TGTGCCACCAGCATGCAGGTCCGGTTTGGCTACACCTTC CATSMQVRFGYTF
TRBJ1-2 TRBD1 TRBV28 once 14 TGTGCCAGCAGCTACGGACAGGGGGCAGATGGCTACACCTTC CASSYGQGADGYTF
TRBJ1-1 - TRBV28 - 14 TGTGCCAGCACGCTTTCGGGGGGCGGCACTGAAGCTTTCTTT CASTLSGGGTEAFF
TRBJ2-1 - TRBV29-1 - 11 TGCAGCGTTGAGGGCGGGAATGAGCAGTTCTTC CSVEGGNEQFF
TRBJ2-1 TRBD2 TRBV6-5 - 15 TGTGCCAGCAGCCCGGGGTGGGAGGGCCAGAATGAGCAGTTCTTC CASSPGWEGQNEQFF
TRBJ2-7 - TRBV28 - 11 TGTGCCAGCAGTCAACAGAAGAGGCTTTACTTC CASSQQKRLYF
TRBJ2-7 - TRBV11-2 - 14 TGTGCCAGCAGCTTTTCGACGGATACCTACGAGCAGTACTTC CASSFSTDTYEQYF
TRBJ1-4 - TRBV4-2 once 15 TGTGCCAGCAGCCAAGATCCCCAGAATAATGAAAAACTGTTTTTT CASSQDPQNNEKLFF
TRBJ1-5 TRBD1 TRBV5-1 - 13 TGCGCCAGCAGCTTGGGACAGGGTCAGCCCCAGCATTTT CASSLGQGQPQHF
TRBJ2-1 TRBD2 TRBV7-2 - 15 TGTGCCAGCAGCTTAATGACTAGCGGGAGGGATGAGCAGTTCTTC CASSLMTSGRDEQFF
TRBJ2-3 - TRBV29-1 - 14 TGCAGCGTTCTTCACAGGAGCCTCACAGATACGCAGTATTTT CSVLHRSLTDTQYF
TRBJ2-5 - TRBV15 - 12 TGTGCCACCAGCAGAGATTGGGAGACCCAGTACTTC CATSRDWETQYF
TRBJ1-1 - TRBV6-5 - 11 TGTGCCAGCAGTCACGGGACAAAAGCTTTCTTT CASSHGTKAFF
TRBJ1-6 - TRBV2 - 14 TGTGCCAGCAGCCCTGGACAGAATAATTCACCCCTCCACTTT CASSPGQNNSPLHF